Listed below are T cell receptor beta chains from one sample, sequenced in a study of metastatic and nonmetastatic thyroid tumors. MiXCR was used by TCRdb to re-call the PCR reads. Among about 30,000 clones listed, about 15% were seen once. Sequenced input: blood. These receptors originate from a female donor with papillary thyroid cancer or a benign thyroid nodule (not recorded which). Some clones in this sample may be carry-over from other donors' samples. The CDR3 runs from the conserved cysteine through the conserved F or W. D genes are given only for firm matches. Size tells how often a clone was seen (once, few, many) or the class of an expanded clone, and some rows leave it out.

V	size	J	length	D	DNA	CDR3
TRBV20-1	once	TRBJ2-1	17	TRBD2	TGCAGTGCATGGTGGGGGACTAGCGATCGTCACGGGTATGAGCAGTTCTTC	CSAWWGTSDRHGYEQFF
TRBV5-1	few	TRBJ1-6	15	.	TGCGCCAGCAGCTTGGGGGGGGTTGAAAATTCACCCCTCCACTTT	CASSLGGVENSPLHF
TRBV7-2	many	TRBJ2-5	11	.	TGTGCCAGCAGCTTAGCAGAGACCCAGTACTTC	CASSLAETQYF
TRBV6-4	.	TRBJ2-1	15	TRBD2	TGCGCCAGCAGTGACTCCGGGCTAGCGGGAGTGAAGCAGTTCTTC	CASSDSGLAGVKQFF
TRBV28	many	TRBJ2-1	16	.	TGTGCCAGCAGTCAGACGCGACTAGTGGTGGTTGGTGAGCAGTTCTTC	CASSQTRLVVVGEQFF
TRBV28	.	TRBJ2-7	18	.	TGTGCCAGCAGAGCCCCCACATTTTCCGGGAGAGACTGGTACGAGCAGTACTTC	CASRAPTFSGRDWYEQYF
TRBV19	many	TRBJ2-2	12	.	TGTGCCAGTAGTATCGGCTACGGGGAGCTGTTTTTT	CASSIGYGELFF
TRBV5-1	.	TRBJ1-2	16	TRBD1	TGCGCCAGCAGCTTTCCTGGACAGGGGGGTGGCTATGGCTACACCTTC	CASSFPGQGGGYGYTF
TRBV10-3	many	TRBJ2-3	13	TRBD2	TGTGCCACCGGACTAGCGGACACAGATACGCAGTATTTT	CATGLADTDTQYF
TRBV27	few	TRBJ1-5	13	.	TGTGCCAGCAGCCGGAGGTCCCGAGGGCCACAGCATTTT	CASSRRSRGPQHF
TRBV30	.	TRBJ2-7	12	.	TGTGCCTGGAGTGAGTCAGACTACGAGCAGTACTTC	CAWSESDYEQYF
TRBV19	many	TRBJ2-3	14	TRBD2	TGTGCCAGTAGGCTAGCGGGAAGCACAGATACGCAGTATTTT	CASRLAGSTDTQYF
TRBV18	many	TRBJ2-7	16	.	TGTGCCAGCTCACCACCGGATTCTTTCTATTCTGACAAACAGTACTTC	CASSPPDSFYSDKQYF
TRBV7-3	many	TRBJ2-3	15	.	TGTGCCAGCAGCTTAACAGGAGGAACCACAGATACGCAGTATTTT	CASSLTGGTTDTQYF
TRBV6-1	.	TRBJ2-7	14	.	TGTGCCAGCAGGCCCAGGTGGCAGTTAGACGAGCATTACTTC	CASRPRWQLDEHYF
TRBV20-1	.	TRBJ2-1	16	TRBD2	TGCAGCGGCCGTCCCATACCCGCGGGAGGGGGGAATGAGCAGTTCTTC	CSGRPIPAGGGNEQFF
TRBV20-1	.	TRBJ2-5	18	TRBD1	TGCAGTGCTAGAGTGCACCGGGACAGACTACGAATATGGGAGACCCAGTACTTC	CSARVHRDRLRIWETQYF